The T cell receptor (beta chain) under discussion was sequenced for a study of blood T cell repertoires in COVID-19. Study as a whole: COVID-19 samples collected from the United States, Italy and Spain covered acute and convalescent phases. Nucleic acid was either cDNA or gDNA, and it came from T cells, B-cell-depleted T cells, or PBMCs.

The CDR3 is 15 amino acids. Original methodology: For nucleated cells, counts were estimated from reference gene primer amplification. The protocol was immunoSEQ multiplex PCR, while the TCRdb copy is restricted to in-frame clones and leaves out a portion. V, J and clone size reflect that table, while D and trimming were determined from the DNA. This table holds about 300,000 clones, roughly 86% found once. A few counts support this clone. Sequencing was carried out using peripheral blood. The rearrangement uses TRBV21-1 and TRBJ1-1; the D call of TRBD1 is as the table states it, not checked on the DNA. TRBV21-1 constitutes a pseudogene. The source is a man between 65 and 85 years old with acute or convalescent COVID-19. CDR3 sequence reads: CASSDPDREGTEAFF. The CDR3 DNA reads as TGTGCCAGCAGCGATCCGGACAGGGAGGGCACTGAAGCTTTCTTT.